The rows below give T cell receptor beta chains drawn from one sample of a study of shared clonotypes between healthy human individuals. The repertoire was sequenced with immunoSEQ multiplex PCR; TCRdb's copy has only in-frame clones and lacks some. The sample holds 550,000 to 750,000 clones, roughly 96% seen once. The sample was naive CD8+ T cells sorted from blood. These TCRs come from a woman aged 30 to 39 in good health. CDR3s include the opening cysteine and the closing phenylalanine or tryptophan. A D gene is named only where the DNA matches it firmly. Only part of the rows carry a size: once, few, many, or a class if the clone is expanded.

cdr3_nt: TGTGCCAGCAGCTTTGAGCGGGCGTTTGAGAATGAGCAGTTCTTC; cdr3_aa: CASSFERAFENEQFF; v_call: TRBV7-6; clone_size: NA; d_call: NA; j_call: TRBJ2-1
cdr3_nt: TGTGCCAGCAGTTCGGGGACCCCGCATAGGAATCAGCCCCAGCATTTT; cdr3_aa: CASSSGTPHRNQPQHF; v_call: TRBV27; clone_size: NA; d_call: NA; j_call: TRBJ1-5
cdr3_nt: TGTGCCACCGGGCAGACACGAACGGGGGAGCAGTACTTC; cdr3_aa: CATGQTRTGEQYF; v_call: TRBV15; clone_size: NA; d_call: NA; j_call: TRBJ2-7
cdr3_nt: TGTGCCAGCAGTTTTAGGGGGAGCTCCTACAATGAGCAGTTCTTC; cdr3_aa: CASSFRGSSYNEQFF; v_call: TRBV28; clone_size: NA; d_call: NA; j_call: TRBJ2-1
cdr3_nt: TGTGCCAGCAGCCTGAGGGGGGTTACAGCCTACGAGCAGTACTTC; cdr3_aa: CASSLRGVTAYEQYF; v_call: TRBV5-8; clone_size: NA; d_call: NA; j_call: TRBJ2-7
cdr3_nt: TGTGCCAGCAGATTAGAGTGGCGGGAGGGAATCACAGATACGCAGTATTTT; cdr3_aa: CASRLEWREGITDTQYF; v_call: TRBV27; clone_size: NA; d_call: TRBD2; j_call: TRBJ2-3
cdr3_nt: TGTGCCAGCAGCCAGCGGGGGGCTCTTCTCTCTGGGGCCAACGTCCTGACTTTC; cdr3_aa: CASSQRGALLSGANVLTF; v_call: TRBV4-2; clone_size: NA; d_call: TRBD2; j_call: TRBJ2-6
cdr3_nt: TGTGCCAGCATCCCGAGGGACTCCTACGAGCAGTACTTC; cdr3_aa: CASIPRDSYEQYF; v_call: TRBV7-9; clone_size: NA; d_call: NA; j_call: TRBJ2-7
cdr3_nt: TGTGCCAGCAGCTTCGAAACAGGAGGCGGCCTCTTT; cdr3_aa: CASSFETGGGLF; v_call: TRBV7-9; clone_size: once; d_call: NA; j_call: TRBJ1-1
cdr3_nt: TGTGCCAGCAGCGACCAGACAGGGCCCGCAACTAATGAAAAACTGTTTTTT; cdr3_aa: CASSDQTGPATNEKLFF; v_call: TRBV7-9; clone_size: NA; d_call: TRBD1; j_call: TRBJ1-4
cdr3_nt: TGTGCCAGCAGTCTCCAGGGGTATGGCTACACCTTC; cdr3_aa: CASSLQGYGYTF; v_call: TRBV28; clone_size: NA; d_call: NA; j_call: TRBJ1-2